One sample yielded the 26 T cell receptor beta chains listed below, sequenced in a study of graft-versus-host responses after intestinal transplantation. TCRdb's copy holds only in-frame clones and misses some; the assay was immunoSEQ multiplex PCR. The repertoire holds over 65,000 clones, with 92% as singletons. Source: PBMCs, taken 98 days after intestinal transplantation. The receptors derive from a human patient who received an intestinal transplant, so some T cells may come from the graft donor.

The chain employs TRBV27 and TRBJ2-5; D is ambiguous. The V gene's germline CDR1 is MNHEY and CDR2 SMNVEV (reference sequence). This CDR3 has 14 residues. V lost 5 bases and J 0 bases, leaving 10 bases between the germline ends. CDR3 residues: CASSQTPNQETQYF. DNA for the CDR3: TGTGCCAGCAGTCAGACACCCAACCAAGAGACCCAGTACTTC.

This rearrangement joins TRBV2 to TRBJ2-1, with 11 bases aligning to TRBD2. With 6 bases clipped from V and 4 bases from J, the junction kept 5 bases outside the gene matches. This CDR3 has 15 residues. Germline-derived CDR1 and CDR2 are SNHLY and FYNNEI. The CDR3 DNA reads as TGTGCCAGCAGCCTACTAGCGGGGGATTACAATGAGCAGTTCTTC. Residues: CASSLLAGDYNEQFF.

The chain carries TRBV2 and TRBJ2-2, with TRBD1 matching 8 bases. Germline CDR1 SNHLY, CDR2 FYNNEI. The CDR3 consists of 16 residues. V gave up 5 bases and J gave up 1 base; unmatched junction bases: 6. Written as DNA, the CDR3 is TGTGCCAGCAGTCCCCCCAGGGGGCTGAACACCGGGGAGCTGTTTTTT. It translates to CASSPPRGLNTGELFF.

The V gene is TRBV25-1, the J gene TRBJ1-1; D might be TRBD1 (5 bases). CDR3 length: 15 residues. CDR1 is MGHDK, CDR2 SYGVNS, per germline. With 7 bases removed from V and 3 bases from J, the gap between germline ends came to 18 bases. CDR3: CASKGFPPLDTEAFF. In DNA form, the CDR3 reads TGTGCCAGCAAGGGGTTCCCACCTTTGGACACTGAAGCTTTCTTT.

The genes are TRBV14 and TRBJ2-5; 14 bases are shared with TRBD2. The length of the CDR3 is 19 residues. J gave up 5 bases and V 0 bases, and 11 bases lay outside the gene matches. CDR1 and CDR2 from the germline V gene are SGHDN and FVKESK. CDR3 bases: TGTGCCAGCAGCCAAGATCCCCCATTGACTAGCGGGAGGGATGAGACCCAGTACTTC. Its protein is CASSQDPPLTSGRDETQYF.

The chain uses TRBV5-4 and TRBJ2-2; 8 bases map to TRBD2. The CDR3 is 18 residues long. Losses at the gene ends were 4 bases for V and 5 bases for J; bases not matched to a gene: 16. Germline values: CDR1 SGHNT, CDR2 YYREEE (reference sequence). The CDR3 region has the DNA TGTGCCAGCAGCCGGAGAGCGGGGGCGACCCTATTGACCGGGGAGCTGTTTTTT. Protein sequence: CASSRRAGATLLTGELFF.

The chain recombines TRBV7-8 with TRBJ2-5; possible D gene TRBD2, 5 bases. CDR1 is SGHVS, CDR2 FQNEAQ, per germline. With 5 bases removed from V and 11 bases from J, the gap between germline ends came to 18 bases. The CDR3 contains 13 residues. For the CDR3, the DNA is TGTGCCAGCAGCCCCCCCGGGGTCCCGGAGCAGTACTTC. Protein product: CASSPPGVPEQYF.

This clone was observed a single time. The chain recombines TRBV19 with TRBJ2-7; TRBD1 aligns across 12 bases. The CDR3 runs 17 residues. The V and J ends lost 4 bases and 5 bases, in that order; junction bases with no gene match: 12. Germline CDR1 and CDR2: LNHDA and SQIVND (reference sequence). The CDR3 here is CASSRFSPGQGANEQYF. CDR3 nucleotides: TGTGCCAGTAGTAGGTTCTCACCGGGACAGGGGGCCAACGAGCAGTACTTC.

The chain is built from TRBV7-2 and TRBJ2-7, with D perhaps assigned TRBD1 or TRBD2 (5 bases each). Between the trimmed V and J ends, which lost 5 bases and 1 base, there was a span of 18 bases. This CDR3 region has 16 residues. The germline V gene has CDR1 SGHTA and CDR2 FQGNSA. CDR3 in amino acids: CASSLGVYGESYEQYF. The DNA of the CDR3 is TGTGCCAGCAGCCTGGGGGTCTACGGGGAATCCTACGAGCAGTACTTC.

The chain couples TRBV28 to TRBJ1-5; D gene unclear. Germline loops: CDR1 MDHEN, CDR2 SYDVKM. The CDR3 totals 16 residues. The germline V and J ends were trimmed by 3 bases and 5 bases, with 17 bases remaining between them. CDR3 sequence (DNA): TGTGCCAGCAGTTTGATCAACCCTATCGGGGATCAGCCCCAGCATTTT. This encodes CASSLINPIGDQPQHF.

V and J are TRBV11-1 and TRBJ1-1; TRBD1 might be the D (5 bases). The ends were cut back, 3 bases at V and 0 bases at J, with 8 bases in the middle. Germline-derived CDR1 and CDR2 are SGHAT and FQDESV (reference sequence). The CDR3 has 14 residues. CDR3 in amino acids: CASSLTALNTEAFF. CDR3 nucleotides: TGTGCCAGCAGCTTGACAGCTTTGAACACTGAAGCTTTCTTT.

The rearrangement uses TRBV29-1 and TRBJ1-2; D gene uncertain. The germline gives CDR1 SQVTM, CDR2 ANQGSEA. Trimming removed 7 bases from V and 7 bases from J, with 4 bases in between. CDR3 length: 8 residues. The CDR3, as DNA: TGCAGCGACAGTGGCTACACCTTC. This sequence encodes CSDSGYTF.

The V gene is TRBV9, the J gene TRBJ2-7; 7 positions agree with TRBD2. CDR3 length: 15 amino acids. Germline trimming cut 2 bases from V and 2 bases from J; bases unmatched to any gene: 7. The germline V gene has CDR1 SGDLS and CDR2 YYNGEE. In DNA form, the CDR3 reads TGTGCCAGCAGCGTTAGTGCCGGGACTACCTACGAGCAGTACTTC. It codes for CASSVSAGTTYEQYF.

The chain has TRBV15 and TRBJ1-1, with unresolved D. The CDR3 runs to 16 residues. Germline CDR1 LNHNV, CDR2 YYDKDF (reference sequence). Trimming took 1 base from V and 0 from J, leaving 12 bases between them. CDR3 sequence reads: CATSRGGKVMNTEAFF. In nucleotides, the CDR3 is TGTGCCACCAGCAGAGGGGGAAAAGTCATGAACACTGAAGCTTTCTTT.

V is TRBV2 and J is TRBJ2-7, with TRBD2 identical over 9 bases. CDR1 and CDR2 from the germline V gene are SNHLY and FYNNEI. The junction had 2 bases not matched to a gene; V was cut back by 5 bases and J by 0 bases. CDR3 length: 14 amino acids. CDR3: CASSLSGSSYEQYF. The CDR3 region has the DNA TGTGCCAGCAGTCTTAGCGGGAGCTCCTACGAGCAGTACTTC.

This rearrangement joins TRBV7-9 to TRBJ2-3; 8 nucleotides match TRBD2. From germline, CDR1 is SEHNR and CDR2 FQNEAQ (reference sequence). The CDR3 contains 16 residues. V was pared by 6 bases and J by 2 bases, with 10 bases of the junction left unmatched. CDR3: CASSPSVAGFTDTQYF. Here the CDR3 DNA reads TGTGCCAGCAGTCCCAGCGTAGCGGGGTTCACAGATACGCAGTATTTT.

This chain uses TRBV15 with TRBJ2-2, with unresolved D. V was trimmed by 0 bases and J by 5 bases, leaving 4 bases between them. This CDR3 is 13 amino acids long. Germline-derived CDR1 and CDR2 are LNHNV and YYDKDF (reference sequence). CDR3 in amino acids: CATSRDPTGELFF. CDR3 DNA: TGTGCCACCAGCAGAGACCCAACCGGGGAGCTGTTTTTT.

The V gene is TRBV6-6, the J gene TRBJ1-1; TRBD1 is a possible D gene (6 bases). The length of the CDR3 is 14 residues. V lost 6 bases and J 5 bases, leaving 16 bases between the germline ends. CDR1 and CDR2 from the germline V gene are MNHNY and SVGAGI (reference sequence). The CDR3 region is CASRPPGGGTEAFF. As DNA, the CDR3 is TGTGCCAGCAGGCCGCCGGGGGGCGGAACTGAAGCTTTCTTT.

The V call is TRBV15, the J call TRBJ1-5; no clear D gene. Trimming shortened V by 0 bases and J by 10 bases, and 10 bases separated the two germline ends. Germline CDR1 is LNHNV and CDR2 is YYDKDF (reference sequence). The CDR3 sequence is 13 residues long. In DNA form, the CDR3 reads TGTGCCACCAGCAGAGATAAGGGCGAACCCCAGCATTTT. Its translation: CATSRDKGEPQHF.

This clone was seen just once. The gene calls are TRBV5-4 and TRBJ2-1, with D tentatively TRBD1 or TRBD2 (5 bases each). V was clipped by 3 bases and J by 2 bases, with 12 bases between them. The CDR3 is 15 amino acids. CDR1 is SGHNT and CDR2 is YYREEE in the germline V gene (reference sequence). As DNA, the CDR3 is TGTGCCAGCAGCTCCGGGACGGGAACCTACAATGAGCAGTTCTTC. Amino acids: CASSSGTGTYNEQFF.

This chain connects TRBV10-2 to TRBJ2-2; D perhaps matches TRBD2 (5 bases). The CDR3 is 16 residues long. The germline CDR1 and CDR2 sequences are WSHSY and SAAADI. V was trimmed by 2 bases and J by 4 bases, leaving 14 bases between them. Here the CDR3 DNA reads TGCGCCAGCAGTGAGACTAGTGCCTTCTCCACCGGGGAGCTGTTTTTT. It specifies CASSETSAFSTGELFF.

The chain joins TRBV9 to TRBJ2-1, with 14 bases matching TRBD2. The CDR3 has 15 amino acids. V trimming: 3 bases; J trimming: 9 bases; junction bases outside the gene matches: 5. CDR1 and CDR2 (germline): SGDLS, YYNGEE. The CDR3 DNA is TGTGCCAGCAGCGGGGGACTAGCGGGGGCTCCTGAGCAGTTCTTC. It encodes CASSGGLAGAPEQFF.

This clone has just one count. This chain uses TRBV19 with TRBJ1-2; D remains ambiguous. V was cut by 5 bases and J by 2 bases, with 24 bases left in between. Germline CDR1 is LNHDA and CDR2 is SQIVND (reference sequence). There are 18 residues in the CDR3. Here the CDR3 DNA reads TGTGCCAGTAGTTTTGTTTATTATTGGGAAGTGGGGAACTATGGCTACACCTTC. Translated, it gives CASSFVYYWEVGNYGYTF.

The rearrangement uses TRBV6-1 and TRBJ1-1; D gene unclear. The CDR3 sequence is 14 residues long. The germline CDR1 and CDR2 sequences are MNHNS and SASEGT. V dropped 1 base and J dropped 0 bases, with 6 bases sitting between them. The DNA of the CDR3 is TGTGCCAGCAGTGAAGACAACATGAACACTGAAGCTTTCTTT. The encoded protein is CASSEDNMNTEAFF.

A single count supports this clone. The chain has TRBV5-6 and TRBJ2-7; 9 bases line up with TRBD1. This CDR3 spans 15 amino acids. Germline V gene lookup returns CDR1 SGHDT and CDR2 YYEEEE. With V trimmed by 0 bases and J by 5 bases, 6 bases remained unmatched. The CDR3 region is CASSLVGTGGNEQYF. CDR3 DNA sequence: TGTGCCAGCAGCTTGGTGGGTACAGGGGGCAACGAGCAGTACTTC.

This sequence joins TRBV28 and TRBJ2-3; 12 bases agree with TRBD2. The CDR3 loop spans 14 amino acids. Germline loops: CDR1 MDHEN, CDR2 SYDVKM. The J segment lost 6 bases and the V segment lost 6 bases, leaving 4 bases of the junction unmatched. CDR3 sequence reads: CASRASGRGDTQYF. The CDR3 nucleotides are TGTGCCAGCAGGGCTAGCGGGAGGGGGGATACGCAGTATTTT.